This TCR beta chain was observed in a study of blood T cell repertoires in COVID-19. Overall study: Researchers got acute and convalescent COVID-19 samples from the United States, Italy and Spain.

Sequencing was performed with immunoSEQ multiplex PCR; in TCRdb, only in-frame clones are kept and a portion is missing. The data contain some 78,000 clones, around nine tenths of them singletons. The CDR3 length is 15 residues. Germline-derived CDR1 and CDR2 are SGHRS and YFSETQ. V was trimmed by 0 bases and J by 0 bases, leaving 8 bases between them. J is TRBJ2-3 and V is TRBV5-1; D is possibly TRBD2 (6 bases). The sequencing sample was made of peripheral blood. The TCR originated in a man between 45 and 60 years old with active or convalescent COVID-19. CDR3 protein: CASSLDGTSTDTQYF. DNA for the CDR3: TGCGCCAGCAGCTTGGACGGGACTAGCACAGATACGCAGTATTTT.